This is a list of T cell receptor beta chains from one sample in a study of cytomegalovirus exposure and HLA in healthy donors. TCRdb's table, derived via immunoSEQ multiplex PCR, lists solely in-frame clones and lacks some. The table shows about 210,000 clones, with 82% occurring only once. Sequenced: PBMCs. Source of these receptors: a man aged 40-49 years in good health and CMV-seropositive. Both conserved end residues are part of each CDR3. A D gene is named only where the DNA matches it firmly. Clone sizes are given selectively: once, few, many, or a class where the clone is expanded.

abundance: NA
v_gene: TRBV7-9
j_gene: TRBJ2-7
d_gene: TRBD2
CDR3nt: TGTGCCAGCAGCTATTCCCTAGCGGACGATCCCTACGAGCAGTACTTC
CDR3aa: CASSYSLADDPYEQYF

abundance: NA
v_gene: TRBV7-9
j_gene: TRBJ1-1
d_gene: TRBD1
CDR3nt: TGTGCCAGCAGCTCCACAGGGGTGAACACTGAAGCTTTCTTT
CDR3aa: CASSSTGVNTEAFF

abundance: NA
v_gene: TRBV7-3
j_gene: TRBJ2-3
d_gene: TRBD2
CDR3nt: TGTGCCAGCAGCCCGGGACTAGCGGGATTTGATACGCAGTATTTT
CDR3aa: CASSPGLAGFDTQYF

abundance: few
v_gene: TRBV7-8
j_gene: TRBJ2-7
d_gene: NA
CDR3nt: TGTGCCAGCAGCTTAGTCGGGTTTTCCTACGAGCAGTACTTC
CDR3aa: CASSLVGFSYEQYF

abundance: NA
v_gene: TRBV19
j_gene: TRBJ2-6
d_gene: NA
CDR3nt: TGTGCCAGTAGTATAGGGCCCCGCTCTGGGGCCAACGTCCTGACTTTC
CDR3aa: CASSIGPRSGANVLTF

abundance: NA
v_gene: TRBV6-1
j_gene: TRBJ2-7
d_gene: TRBD2
CDR3nt: TGTGCCAGCAGTGGAACTAGCGGGACCGAGCAGTACTTC
CDR3aa: CASSGTSGTEQYF

abundance: NA
v_gene: TRBV30
j_gene: TRBJ1-3
d_gene: TRBD1
CDR3nt: TGTGCCCAAACCAGGGGGCAAACTGGAAACACCATATATTTT
CDR3aa: CAQTRGQTGNTIYF

abundance: NA
v_gene: TRBV7-6
j_gene: TRBJ2-5
d_gene: TRBD2
CDR3nt: TGTGCCAGCAGCTGGGGAGCTCTAGCGGGAGGGCAAGAGACCCAGTACTTC
CDR3aa: CASSWGALAGGQETQYF

abundance: NA
v_gene: TRBV5-1
j_gene: TRBJ2-5
d_gene: NA
CDR3nt: TGCGCCAGCAGCTTGGAGTCTCCTCTAGTCGAGACCCAGTACTTC
CDR3aa: CASSLESPLVETQYF

abundance: NA
v_gene: TRBV5-6
j_gene: TRBJ1-1
d_gene: NA
CDR3nt: TGTGCCAGCAGCGGAGGGTTGGCAGGGTGGGACACTGAAGCTTTCTTT
CDR3aa: CASSGGLAGWDTEAFF

abundance: NA
v_gene: TRBV9
j_gene: TRBJ2-1
d_gene: NA
CDR3nt: TGTGCCAGCAGCGCCCGAGGGGACTTTACCTACAATGAGCAGTTCTTC
CDR3aa: CASSARGDFTYNEQFF

abundance: NA
v_gene: TRBV5-6
j_gene: TRBJ1-3
d_gene: NA
CDR3nt: TGTGCCAGCAGCTTGGTACAGGCGGCTGGAAACACCATATATTTT
CDR3aa: CASSLVQAAGNTIYF

abundance: NA
v_gene: TRBV7-6
j_gene: TRBJ2-1
d_gene: TRBD2
CDR3nt: TGTGCCAGCAGCCAGGGACTAGCGGAGAGCTCCTACAATGAGCAGTTCTTC
CDR3aa: CASSQGLAESSYNEQFF

abundance: NA
v_gene: TRBV5-1
j_gene: TRBJ2-1
d_gene: TRBD2
CDR3nt: TGCGCCAGCAGCTTGGACGGGAGGGCCGGTGAGCAGTTCTTC
CDR3aa: CASSLDGRAGEQFF

abundance: few
v_gene: TRBV6-5
j_gene: TRBJ1-1
d_gene: TRBD1
CDR3nt: TGTGCCAGCAGGTGGGACAGGGGTTCGGAAGCTTTCTTT
CDR3aa: CASRWDRGSEAFF

abundance: once
v_gene: TRBV4-1
j_gene: TRBJ2-3
d_gene: TRBD2
CDR3nt: TGCGCCAGCAGCCAAGACGCACCCATAGCGGGAGGGGGAGATACGCAGTATTTT
CDR3aa: CASSQDAPIAGGGDTQYF

abundance: NA
v_gene: TRBV18
j_gene: TRBJ2-2
d_gene: TRBD2
CDR3nt: TGTGCCAGCTCACCCAGCGGGAGGCTCGACGGCACCGGGGAGCTGTTTTTT
CDR3aa: CASSPSGRLDGTGELFF

abundance: few
v_gene: TRBV7-9
j_gene: TRBJ2-6
d_gene: NA
CDR3nt: TGTGCCAGCAGCTTGACACTGTCTGGGGCCAACGTCCTGACTTTC
CDR3aa: CASSLTLSGANVLTF

abundance: NA
v_gene: TRBV4-2
j_gene: TRBJ1-5
d_gene: NA
CDR3nt: TGTGCCAGCAGCCAAGAAATTCTGAGCAATCAGCCCCAGCATTTT
CDR3aa: CASSQEILSNQPQHF

abundance: NA
v_gene: TRBV6-5
j_gene: TRBJ1-6
d_gene: NA
CDR3nt: TGTGCCAGCAGTTTCCAGGGTGTCTATAATTCACCCCTCCACTTT
CDR3aa: CASSFQGVYNSPLHF

abundance: NA
v_gene: TRBV5-4
j_gene: TRBJ2-6
d_gene: TRBD1
CDR3nt: TGTGCCAGCAGCTGGGACAGGGCCCCCTCTGGGGCCAACGTCCTGACTTTC
CDR3aa: CASSWDRAPSGANVLTF

abundance: once
v_gene: TRBV9
j_gene: TRBJ2-1
d_gene: TRBD2
CDR3nt: TGTGCCAGCAGCGCCGCCGGGACTAGCGGGAGAGGCTCCTACAATGAGCAGTTCTTC
CDR3aa: CASSAAGTSGRGSYNEQFF

abundance: few
v_gene: TRBV6-5
j_gene: TRBJ2-5
d_gene: NA
CDR3nt: TGTGCCAGCAGTTACTCGGGACTCCTTAGCGGCAGCCCAATGTACTTC
CDR3aa: CASSYSGLLSGSPMYF

abundance: NA
v_gene: TRBV19
j_gene: TRBJ1-2
d_gene: TRBD1
CDR3nt: TGTGCCAGTTATGACAGGGGGCTTGGCTACACCTTC
CDR3aa: CASYDRGLGYTF

abundance: NA
v_gene: TRBV29-1
j_gene: TRBJ1-1
d_gene: NA
CDR3nt: TGCAGCGCCCTTGGGGGGGTTGGAACTGAAGCTTTCTTT
CDR3aa: CSALGGVGTEAFF

abundance: NA
v_gene: TRBV27
j_gene: TRBJ2-5
d_gene: TRBD2
CDR3nt: TGTGCCAGCAGTTTATCTTCTAGCGGGACTAGCGGGAGGCGAGAGACCCAGTACTTC
CDR3aa: CASSLSSSGTSGRRETQYF

abundance: NA
v_gene: TRBV15
j_gene: TRBJ2-7
d_gene: TRBD2
CDR3nt: TGTGCCACCAGCAGAGGGGGCGGGAGCTACGAGCAGTACTTC
CDR3aa: CATSRGGGSYEQYF

abundance: NA
v_gene: TRBV5-5
j_gene: TRBJ1-5
d_gene: TRBD1
CDR3nt: TGTGCCAGCAGCTTGGAACCCAGGGGGTTCGGTCAGCCCCAGCATTTT
CDR3aa: CASSLEPRGFGQPQHF

abundance: NA
v_gene: TRBV6-1
j_gene: TRBJ2-3
d_gene: NA
CDR3nt: TGTGCCAGCAAGACGACTAGAGACACAGATACGCAGTATTTT
CDR3aa: CASKTTRDTDTQYF

abundance: NA
v_gene: TRBV27
j_gene: TRBJ2-7
d_gene: TRBD1
CDR3nt: TGTGCCAGCAGCACCGACAGGGCCCACTTTGGGGAGCAGTACTTC
CDR3aa: CASSTDRAHFGEQYF

abundance: NA
v_gene: TRBV25-1
j_gene: TRBJ2-3
d_gene: NA
CDR3nt: TGTGCCAGCGGTCCCTTCGGGGGAGGCACAGATACGCAGTATTTT
CDR3aa: CASGPFGGGTDTQYF

abundance: few
v_gene: TRBV25-1
j_gene: TRBJ2-7
d_gene: TRBD2
CDR3nt: TGTGCCAGCAGTGAAGGTGGGAGGGGCGAGCAGTACTTC
CDR3aa: CASSEGGRGEQYF

abundance: NA
v_gene: TRBV27
j_gene: TRBJ2-1
d_gene: NA
CDR3nt: TGTGCCAGCAGTTCCGGGACATACAATGAGCAGTTCTTC
CDR3aa: CASSSGTYNEQFF

abundance: NA
v_gene: TRBV27
j_gene: TRBJ2-7
d_gene: TRBD1
CDR3nt: TGTGCCAGCAGCCCCGGGACAGGGATCTACGAGCAGTACTTC
CDR3aa: CASSPGTGIYEQYF

abundance: NA
v_gene: TRBV6-1
j_gene: TRBJ1-2
d_gene: NA
CDR3nt: TGTGCCAGCAGTACAGGGACCAACAACTATGGCTACACCTTC
CDR3aa: CASSTGTNNYGYTF

abundance: once
v_gene: TRBV5-1
j_gene: TRBJ2-2
d_gene: NA
CDR3nt: TGCGCCAGCAGCTTGTCGGGAGATCGGGCCGGGGAGCTGTTTTTT
CDR3aa: CASSLSGDRAGELFF

abundance: NA
v_gene: TRBV7-9
j_gene: TRBJ2-7
d_gene: NA
CDR3nt: TGTGCCAGCAGCTTAGCTGGGCAGGGTTACGAGCAGTACTTC
CDR3aa: CASSLAGQGYEQYF

abundance: NA
v_gene: TRBV10-1
j_gene: TRBJ1-1
d_gene: NA
CDR3nt: TGCCCGGACAGAATGAACACTGAAGCTTTCTTT
CDR3aa: CPDRMNTEAFF

abundance: NA
v_gene: TRBV6-5
j_gene: TRBJ1-1
d_gene: TRBD1
CDR3nt: TGTGCCAGCAGCTATGCAGGGGGGACTGAAGCTTTCTTT
CDR3aa: CASSYAGGTEAFF

abundance: few
v_gene: TRBV2
j_gene: TRBJ2-1
d_gene: NA
CDR3nt: TGTGCCAGCAGAGGACTACTTCAAGGGTACAATGAGCAGTTCTTC
CDR3aa: CASRGLLQGYNEQFF

abundance: NA
v_gene: TRBV19
j_gene: TRBJ2-2
d_gene: TRBD1
CDR3nt: TGTGCCAGCACAGGGACAGGGGAAACCGGGGAGCTGTTTTTT
CDR3aa: CASTGTGETGELFF

abundance: once
v_gene: TRBV5-1
j_gene: TRBJ2-5
d_gene: TRBD1
CDR3nt: TGCGCCAGCAGCCCTCATGTCAGGGGGCGGCCAGAGACCCAGTACTTC
CDR3aa: CASSPHVRGRPETQYF